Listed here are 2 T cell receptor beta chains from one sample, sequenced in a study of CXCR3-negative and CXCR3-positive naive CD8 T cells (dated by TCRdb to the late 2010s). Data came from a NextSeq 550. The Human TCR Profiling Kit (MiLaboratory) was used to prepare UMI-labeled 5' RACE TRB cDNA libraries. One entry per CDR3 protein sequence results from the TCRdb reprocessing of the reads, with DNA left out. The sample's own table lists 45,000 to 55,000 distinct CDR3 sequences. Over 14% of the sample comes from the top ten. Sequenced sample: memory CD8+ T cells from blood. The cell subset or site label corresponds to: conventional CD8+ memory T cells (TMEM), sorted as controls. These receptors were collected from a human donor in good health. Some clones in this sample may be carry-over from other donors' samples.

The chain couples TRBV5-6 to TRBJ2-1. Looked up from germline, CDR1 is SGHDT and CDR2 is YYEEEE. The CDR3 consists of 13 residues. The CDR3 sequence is CASSRSSYNEQFF.

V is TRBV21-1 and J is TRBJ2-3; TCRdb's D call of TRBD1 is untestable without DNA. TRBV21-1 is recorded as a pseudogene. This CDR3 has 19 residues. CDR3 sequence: CASSRNRAGAPLRTDTQYF.